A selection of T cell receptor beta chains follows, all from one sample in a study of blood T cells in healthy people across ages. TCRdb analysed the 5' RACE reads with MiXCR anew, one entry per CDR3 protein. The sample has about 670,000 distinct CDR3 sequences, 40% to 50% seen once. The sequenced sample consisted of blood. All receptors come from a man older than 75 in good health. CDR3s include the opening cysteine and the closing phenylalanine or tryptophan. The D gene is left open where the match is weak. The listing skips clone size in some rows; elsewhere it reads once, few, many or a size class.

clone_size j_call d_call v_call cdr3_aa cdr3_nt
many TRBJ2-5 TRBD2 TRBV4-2 CASSRRTSGETQYF TGTGCCAGCAGCCGTCGGACTAGCGGTGAGACCCAGTACTTC
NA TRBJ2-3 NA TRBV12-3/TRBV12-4 CASSPPAGRTDTQYF TGTGCCAGCAGCCCACCAGCGGGTCGCACAGATACGCAGTATTTT
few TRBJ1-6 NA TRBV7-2 CASSLTQGYESPLHF TGTGCCAGCAGCTTAACTCAGGGTTACGAGTCACCCCTCCACTTT
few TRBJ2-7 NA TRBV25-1 CASSDQGSYEQYF TGTGCCAGCAGTGATCAGGGATCCTACGAGCAGTACTTC
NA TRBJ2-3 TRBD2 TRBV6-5 CASSYSRRGGTNTQYF TGTGCCAGCAGTTACTCGAGACGGGGGGGCACAAATACGCAGTATTTT
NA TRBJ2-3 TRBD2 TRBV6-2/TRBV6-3 CVSSYYSGLAGFTDTQYF TGTGTCAGCAGTTATTACTCGGGACTAGCGGGGTTCACAGATACGCAGTATTTT
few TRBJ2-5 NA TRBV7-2 CASSRGSRETQYF TGTGCCAGCAGCCGGGGGTCTAGGGAGACCCAGTACTTC
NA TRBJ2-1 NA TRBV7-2 CASSLRGLGVVIGNEQFF TGTGCCAGCAGCTTACGAGGGCTAGGGGTGGTGATAGGGAATGAGCAGTTCTTC
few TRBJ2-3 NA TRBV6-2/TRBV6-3 CASRPIDTDTQYF TGTGCCAGCAGACCCATCGACACAGATACGCAGTATTTT
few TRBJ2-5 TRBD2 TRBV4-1 CASSQGLAGGPETQYF TGCGCCAGCAGCCAAGGATTAGCGGGAGGGCCGGAGACCCAGTACTTC
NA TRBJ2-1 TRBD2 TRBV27 CASSLFAGGLNEQFF TGTGCCAGCAGTTTATTCGCGGGGGGGCTCAATGAGCAGTTCTTC
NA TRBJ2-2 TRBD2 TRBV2 CASSEAGAASGSPGLFF TGTGCCAGCAGTGAAGCAGGGGCGGCTAGCGGATCCCCTGGGCTGTTTTTT
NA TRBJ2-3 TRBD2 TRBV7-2 CASSALGLPDTQYF TGTGCCAGCAGCGCACTGGGACTACCAGATACGCAGTATTTT
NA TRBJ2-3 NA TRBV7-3 CASSLLRPPDTQYF TGTGCCAGCAGCTTACTCCGTCCCCCAGATACGCAGTATTTT
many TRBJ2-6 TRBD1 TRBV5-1 CASSLFRQGAGANVLTF TGCGCCAGCAGCTTGTTTCGGCAGGGGGCTGGGGCCAACGTCCTGACTTTC
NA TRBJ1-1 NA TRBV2 CASTLINTEAFF TGTGCCAGCACTCTAATAAACACTGAAGCTTTCTTT
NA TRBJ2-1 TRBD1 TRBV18 CASSPLGTGGDEQFF TGTGCCAGCTCACCACTCGGGACAGGGGGGGATGAGCAGTTCTTC
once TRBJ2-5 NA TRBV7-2 CASSFADQETQYF TGTGCCAGCAGCTTCGCAGATCAAGAGACCCAGTACTTC
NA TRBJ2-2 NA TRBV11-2 CASSLTLTTGELFF TGTGCCAGCAGCTTGACACTGACCACCGGGGAGCTGTTTTTT
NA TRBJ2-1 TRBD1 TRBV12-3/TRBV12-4 CASSPGGTGWYNEQFF TGTGCCAGCAGTCCGGGCGGGACAGGGTGGTACAATGAGCAGTTCTTC
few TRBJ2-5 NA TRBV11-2 CASSLERLGRETQYF TGTGCCAGCAGTCTGGAGCGTCTGGGGCGAGAGACCCAGTACTTC
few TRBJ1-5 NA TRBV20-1 CSAWTGMSNQPQHF TGCAGTGCTTGGACCGGTATGAGCAATCAGCCCCAGCATTTT
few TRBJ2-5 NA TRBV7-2 CASSSGTVETQYF TGTGCCAGCAGCTCCGGGACCGTAGAGACCCAGTACTTC
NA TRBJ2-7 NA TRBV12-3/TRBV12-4 CASSPGGNEQYF TGTGCCAGCTCCCCAGGAGGGAATGAGCAGTACTTC
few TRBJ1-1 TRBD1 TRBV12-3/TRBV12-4 CASSLTGINTEAFF TGTGCCAGCAGTCTGACAGGGATAAACACTGAAGCTTTCTTT
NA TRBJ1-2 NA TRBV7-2 CASSPRGGSSQYGYTF TGTGCCAGCAGCCCCCGTGGGGGCTCATCCCAATATGGCTACACCTTC
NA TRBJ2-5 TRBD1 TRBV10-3 CAISARQGYQETQYF TGTGCCATCAGTGCACGACAGGGTTACCAAGAGACCCAGTACTTC
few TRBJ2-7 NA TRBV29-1 CSVVSDRVTYEQYF TGCAGCGTTGTCTCGGACAGAGTCACCTACGAGCAGTACTTC